This TCR beta chain appears in the sequencing data of a study of shared clonotypes between healthy human individuals. Study context: A donor's plate count was three for CD4 naive and three for CD4 memory; CD8 naive had two and CD8 memory one.

Whole-study results and caveats: Across subsets, estimated richness was generally greater for naive than for memory populations.

Repertoires were generated with immunoSEQ multiplex PCR, while TCRdb's copy carries only in-frame clones and drops some. The repertoire holds about 1.1 million clones, with 70% to 85% as singletons. CDR1 and CDR2 from the germline V gene are SGHVS and FQNEAQ. This CDR3 comprises 13 residues. The V end was cut by 3 bases, the J end by 4 bases, with 8 bases between. With respect to this clone: No antigen is known for it.

The receptor comes from a young man in good health. Some clones in this sample may be carry-over from other donors' samples. This chain connects TRBV7-8 to TRBJ2-3, with D perhaps TRBD1 or TRBD2 (5 bases each). The source material was memory CD4+ T cells from PBMCs. Subset here: CD45RA-negative fraction. The CDR3 nucleotides read TGTGCCAGCAGCTTTGGGACCGCAGATACGCAGTATTTT. Translating gives CASSFGTADTQYF.